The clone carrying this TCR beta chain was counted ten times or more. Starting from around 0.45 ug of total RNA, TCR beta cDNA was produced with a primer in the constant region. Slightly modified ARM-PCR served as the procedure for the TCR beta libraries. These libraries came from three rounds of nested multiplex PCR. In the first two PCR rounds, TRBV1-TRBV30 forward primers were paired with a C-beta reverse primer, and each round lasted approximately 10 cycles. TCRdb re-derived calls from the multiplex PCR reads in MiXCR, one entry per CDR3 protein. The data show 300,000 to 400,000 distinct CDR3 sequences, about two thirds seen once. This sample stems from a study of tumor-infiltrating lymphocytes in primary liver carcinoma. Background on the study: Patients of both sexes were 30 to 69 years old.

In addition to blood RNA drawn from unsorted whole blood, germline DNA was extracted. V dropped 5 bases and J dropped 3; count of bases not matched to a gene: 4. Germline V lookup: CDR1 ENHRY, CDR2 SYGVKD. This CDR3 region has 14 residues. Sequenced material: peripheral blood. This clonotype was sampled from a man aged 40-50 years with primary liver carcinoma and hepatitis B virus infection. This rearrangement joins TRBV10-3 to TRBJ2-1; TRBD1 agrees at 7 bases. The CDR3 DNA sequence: TGTGCCATCAGTCGGGACAGCGTCTACAATGAGCAGTTCTTC. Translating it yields CAISRDSVYNEQFF.